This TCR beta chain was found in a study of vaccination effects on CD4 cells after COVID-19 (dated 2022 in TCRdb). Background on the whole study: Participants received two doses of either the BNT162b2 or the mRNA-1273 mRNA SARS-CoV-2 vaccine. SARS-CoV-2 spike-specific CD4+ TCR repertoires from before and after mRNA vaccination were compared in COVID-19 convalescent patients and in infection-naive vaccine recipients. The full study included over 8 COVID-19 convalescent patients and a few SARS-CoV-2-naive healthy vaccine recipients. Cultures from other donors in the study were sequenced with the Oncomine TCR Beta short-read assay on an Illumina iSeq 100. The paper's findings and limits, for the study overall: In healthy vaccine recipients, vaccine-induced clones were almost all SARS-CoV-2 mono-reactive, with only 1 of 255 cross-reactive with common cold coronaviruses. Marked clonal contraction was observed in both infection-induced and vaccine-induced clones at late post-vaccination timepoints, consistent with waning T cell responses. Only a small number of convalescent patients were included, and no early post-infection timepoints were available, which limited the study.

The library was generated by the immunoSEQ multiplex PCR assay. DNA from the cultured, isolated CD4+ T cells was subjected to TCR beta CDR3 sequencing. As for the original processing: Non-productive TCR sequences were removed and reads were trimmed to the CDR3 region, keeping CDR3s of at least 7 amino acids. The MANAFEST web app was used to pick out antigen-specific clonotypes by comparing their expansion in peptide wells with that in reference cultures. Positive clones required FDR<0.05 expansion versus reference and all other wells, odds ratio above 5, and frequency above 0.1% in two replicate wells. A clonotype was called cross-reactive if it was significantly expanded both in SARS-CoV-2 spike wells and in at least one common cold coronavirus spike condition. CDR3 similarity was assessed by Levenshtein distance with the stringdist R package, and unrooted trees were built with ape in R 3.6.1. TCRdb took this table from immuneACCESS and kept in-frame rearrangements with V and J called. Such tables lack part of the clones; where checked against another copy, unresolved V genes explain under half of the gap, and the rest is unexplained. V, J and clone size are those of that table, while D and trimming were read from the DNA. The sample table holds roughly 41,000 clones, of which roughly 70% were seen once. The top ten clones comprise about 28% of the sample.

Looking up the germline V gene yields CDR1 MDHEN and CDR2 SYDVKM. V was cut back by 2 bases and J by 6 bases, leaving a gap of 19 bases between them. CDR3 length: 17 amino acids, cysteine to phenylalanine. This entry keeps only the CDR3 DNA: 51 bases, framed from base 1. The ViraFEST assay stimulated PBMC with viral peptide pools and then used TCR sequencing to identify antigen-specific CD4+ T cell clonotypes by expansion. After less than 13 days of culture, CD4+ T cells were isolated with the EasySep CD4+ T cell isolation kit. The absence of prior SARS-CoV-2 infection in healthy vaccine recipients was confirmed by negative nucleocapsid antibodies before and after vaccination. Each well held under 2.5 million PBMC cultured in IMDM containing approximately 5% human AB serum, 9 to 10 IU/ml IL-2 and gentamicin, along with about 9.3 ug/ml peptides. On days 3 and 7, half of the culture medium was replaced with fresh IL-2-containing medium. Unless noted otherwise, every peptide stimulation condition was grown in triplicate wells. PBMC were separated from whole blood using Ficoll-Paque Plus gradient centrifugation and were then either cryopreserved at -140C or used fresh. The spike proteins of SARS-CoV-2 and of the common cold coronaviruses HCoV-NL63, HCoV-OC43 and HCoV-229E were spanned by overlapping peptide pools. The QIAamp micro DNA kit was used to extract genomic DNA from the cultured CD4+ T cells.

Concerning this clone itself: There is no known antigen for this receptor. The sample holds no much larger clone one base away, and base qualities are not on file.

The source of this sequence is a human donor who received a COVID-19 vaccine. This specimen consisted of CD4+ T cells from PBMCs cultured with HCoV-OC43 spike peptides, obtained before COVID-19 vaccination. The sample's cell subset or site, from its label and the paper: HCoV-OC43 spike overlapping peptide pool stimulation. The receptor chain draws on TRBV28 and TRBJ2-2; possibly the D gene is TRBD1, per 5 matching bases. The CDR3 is CASSLVPTAGIPGELFF. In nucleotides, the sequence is TGTGCCAGCAGTTTAGTCCCTACGGCAGGGATCCCCGGGGAGCTGTTTTTT. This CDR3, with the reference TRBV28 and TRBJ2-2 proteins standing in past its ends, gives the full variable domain DVKVTQSSRYLVKRTGEKVFLECVQDMDHENMFWYRQDPGLGLRLIYFSYDVKMKEKGDIPEGYSVSREKKERFSLILESASTNQTSMYLCASSLVPTAGIPGELFFGEGSRLTVL.